The T cell receptor beta chain described here comes from a study of shared clonotypes between healthy human individuals (dated by TCRdb to between 2020 and 2021). About the full investigation: The cohort included three men and a couple of women between 18 and 49 years of age. To estimate repertoire size and how much clonotypes are shared between individuals, the study performed deep sequencing of blood TCR repertoires from roughly five healthy adults. To increase sequencing depth and limit assay-specific biases, different laboratories used diverse techniques to prepare libraries and sequence TCR repertoires. For each donor, CD4 naive and CD4 memory were each run on three plates, CD8 naive on two plates, and CD8 memory on one plate. Each donor's leukapheresis produced roughly between roughly 0.94 and 9.5 billion PBMCs.

What the research found in general, with its limitations: Sharing across a few donors was observed for approximately 5% of naive CD4, 3.5% of naive CD8, 2% to 2.5% of memory CD4, and around 0.4% of memory CD8 clonotypes. Because the study included a small number of donors, the genetic and exposure-history diversity represented was limited. Larger estimated clonotype richness was generally found for naive subsets than for memory subsets. Rarefaction of sorted-subset datasets indicated incomplete sequencing despite the large sequencing depth. Based on pairwise subsampling, the degree of clonotype sharing among donors was expected to be affected by sequencing depth. Compared with non-shared clonotypes, the clonotypes found in all four sorted-subset donors had higher generation probabilities. Sampling was restricted to blood, and TCR repertoires in tissue are likely to differ from TCR repertoires in blood.

This clone appeared a few times. The antigen this receptor binds is unknown. No quality values exist for individual bases; no much larger clone is one base distant. The CDR3 starts with the cysteine, ends with the phenylalanine, and has 15 residues. The CDR3 DNA has 45 bases and is translated from base 1. V and J lose 0 bases and 6 bases, and a span of 14 bases separates them. CDR1 GTSNPN and CDR2 SVGIG were looked up in the germline V gene (reference sequence). The donors were healthy, HIV-negative adults with no recently reported acute infections or vaccinations. All donors were Caucasian adults living in Nashville, Tennessee, USA. CD4+ T cells were enriched by magnetic negative selection; naive cells were then positively selected on CD45RA, and the negative fraction formed the memory subset. Blood was collected by leukapheresis, and PBMCs were isolated by Ficoll-Histopaque density gradient centrifugation and then cryopreserved in liquid nitrogen vapor phase. Purity and quantity of every magnetically sorted T cell population were checked by analytical flow cytometry. Each sorted fraction had its genomic DNA isolated and then quantified by UV absorbance on a Nanodrop 2000c.

TCR CDR3 regions were amplified from genomic DNA by multiplex PCR using the deep immunoSEQ assay. Genomic DNA extracted from each cell subset was distributed evenly over all wells of several immunoSEQ 96-well plates, and each plate served as one replicate. For sorted subsets, about 200 ng genomic DNA, equal to some 28,000 T cell genomes, was loaded into each replicate PCR. Purified libraries were measured with a Qubit 3.0 fluorometer, size-checked on a Bioanalyzer 2100, and measured again with the KAPA Library Quantification kit. Every immunoSEQ 96-well plate was sequenced on a dedicated single-read 150-cycle Illumina NextSeq 550 flow cell. Per the original workflow: Because the immunoSEQ output included only junctional sequences and no quality scores, the filtering could not be the same as the filtering used for full-length reads. To assign V/J genes and CDR3, sequences were annotated using PyIR, a Python wrapper for IgBLAST v1.9, with IMGT germline references. Reads were filtered out if the reads had weak V/J assignments (E-value above 1e-6), no CDR3, stop codons, out-of-frame junctions, or ambiguous translated residues. A V3J clonotype was defined by an identical inferred V gene, J gene, and CDR3 amino acid sequence. Percentage overlap between repertoires was calculated by dividing the number of shared unique clonotypes by the size of the smaller repertoire. Richness of each repertoire was evaluated using RTK rarefaction, the Chao1 estimator, and Recon v2.1 estimates of unobserved clonotypes. OLGA was used to compute generation probabilities for all TCRbeta clonotypes that the gDNA method yielded from a few donors. TCRdb took over this immuneACCESS table, retaining in-frame rearrangements with V and J assigned. Such tables are incomplete; in checked studies, under half of the missing clones stem from an unresolved V gene, and the remainder is unexplained. V and J calls and clone size come straight from that table; D and trimming were deduced from the DNA. Within this sample are roughly 1 million clones, with 70% to 80% of them counted one time only. The ten largest make up 0.5% to 0.6% of the sample.

The rearranged segments are TRBV30 and TRBJ2-2, and perhaps TRBD2 as D gene, on 6 matching bases. This TCR was recovered from a man between 18 and 35 years old in good health. Some clones in this sample may be carry-over from other donors' samples. Sequenced material: memory CD4+ T cells from PBMCs. The cell subset or site label for this specimen denotes: CD45RA-negative fraction. The CDR3 region: CAWSVQGREAGELFF. DNA sequence: TGTGCCTGGAGTGTTCAGGGCAGGGAGGCCGGGGAGCTGTTTTTT.